One and the same sample provided the 24 T cell receptor beta chains below, sequenced in a study of immune heterogeneity within non-small cell lung tumors. Multiplex PCR (32 V and 13 J primers) was used to amplify the TCR beta CDR3. TCRdb re-called the multiplex PCR reads through MiXCR, storing one row per CDR3 protein. The repertoire has 20,000 or so distinct CDR3 sequences, around 26% of them found once; the top ten carry 3.5% to 4.5%. With 600 ng used per sample, the template was genomic DNA from bulk tumor. Primary tumors were biopsied several times each, far apart, intraoperatively. Surgery that was curative in intent was performed on patients with untreated, newly diagnosed non-small cell lung cancer. Source material: lung tumor tissue. Receptors were obtained from a man in his forties with non-small cell lung cancer.

Concerning this clonotype itself: An end of the junction differs from the germline gene, which may be a read error. The V call is TRBV9, the J call TRBJ1-1; TRBD1 might be the D (5 bases). Germline V lookup: CDR1 SGDLS, CDR2 YYNGEE. The CDR3 has 13 residues. The CDR3 region has the DNA TGTGCCAGCAGTCAACTACAGGTCACTGTAGCTTTCTTT. It is translated as CASSQLQVTVAFF.

The sample holds a few counts of this clonotype. The genes are TRBV5-4 and TRBJ2-3; no clear D gene. The CDR3 has 15 amino acids. In germline, CDR1 is SGHNT, CDR2 YYREEE (reference sequence). V was pared by 7 bases and J by 5 bases, with 20 bases between. This CDR3 reads CASGPRVKGGDTQYF. CDR3 DNA: TGTGCCAGCGGGCCGCGAGTAAAAGGTGGAGATACGCAGTATTTT.

This clonotype was found a few times. This rearrangement joins TRBV30 to TRBJ1-3, with D maybe TRBD1 (5 bases). CDR1 is GTSNPN, CDR2 SVGIG, per germline (reference sequence). The CDR3 extends over 14 amino acids. With 0 bases removed from V and 4 bases from J, the gap between germline ends came to 10 bases. CDR3 in amino acids: CAWSVLGGGNTIYF. The CDR3 DNA follows: TGTGCCTGGAGTGTTTTGGGGGGAGGAAACACCATATATTTT.

As to this clonotype: A read error is possible here, since a much larger clone lies one base away. The J gene is TRBJ1-6, the V gene TRBV28; TRBD1 matches 7 bases. Looked up from germline, CDR1 is MDHEN and CDR2 is SYDVKM. The CDR3 runs 17 residues. With V trimmed by 5 bases and J by 2 bases, 9 bases remained unmatched. CDR3 sequence: CASSPLQGMTYNSPLHF. The CDR3 DNA is TGTGCCAGCAGTCCTCTACAGGGGATGACCTATAATTCACCCCTCCACTTT.

This clonotype came up once. A junction end diverges from the germline sequence, so it may reflect a read error. The chain employs TRBV3-1 and TRBJ1-2; no definite D call. The germline gives CDR1 LGHDT, CDR2 YNNKEL (reference sequence). CDR3 length: 15 amino acids. The CDR3 loop is CASSRTRRSHSGHTF. CDR3 DNA: TGTGCCAGCAGCCGTACGCGGCGGTCCCATAGTGGCCACACCTTC. The full variable domain, rest sourced from reference TRBV3-1 and TRBJ1-2, is DTAVSQTPKYLVTQMGNDKSIKCEQNLGHDTMYWYKQDSKKFLKIMFSYNNKELIINETVPNRFSPKSPDKAHLNLHINSLELGDSAVYFCASSRTRRSHSGHTFGSGTRLTVV.

This clonotype was seen ten or more times. The chain couples TRBV6-1 to TRBJ1-5, with TRBD1 identical over 7 bases. The V gene's germline CDR1 is MNHNS and CDR2 SASEGT. CDR3 length: 15 residues. The trim removed 8 bases at V and 1 base at J, leaving 8 bases unmatched. DNA of the CDR3: TGTGCCAGCGGAACGACAGGGAACAGCAATCAGCCCCAGCATTTT. The encoded protein is CASGTTGNSNQPQHF.

This rearrangement joins TRBV9 to TRBJ2-1; 10 bases are shared with TRBD1. Germline V gene lookup returns CDR1 SGDLS and CDR2 YYNGEE. The V segment lost 4 bases and the J segment 7 bases; nucleotides outside the gene matches: 11. CDR3 length: 16 amino acids. DNA for the CDR3: TGTGCCAGCAGCCCGGGGACAGGGGATTTGTGGAATGAGCAGTTCTTC. Amino acid sequence: CASSPGTGDLWNEQFF.

This clonotype was counted at least ten times. The genes are TRBV28 and TRBJ2-7; TRBD1 matches at 10 bases. V shed 6 bases and J 6 bases; nucleotides not matched to a gene: 8. The CDR3 spans 14 residues. Per germline, CDR1 MDHEN and CDR2 SYDVKM. The CDR3 coding sequence is TGTGCCAGCAGAGCCTGGGACAGGGGCTCCGAGCAGTACTTC. Translated, it gives CASRAWDRGSEQYF.

This chain links TRBV7-7 with TRBJ1-5; 9 bases map to TRBD1. Germline V gives CDR1 SSHAT, CDR2 FNYEAQ (reference sequence). The CDR3 extends over 16 amino acids. V gave up 5 bases and J gave up 7 bases; unmatched junction bases: 12. CDR3 residues: CASSRIRDREGQPQHF. In DNA, the CDR3 is TGTGCCAGCAGCCGTATCCGGGACAGGGAAGGACAGCCCCAGCATTTT.

The table lists this clonotype with a few counts. The chain joins TRBV5-6 to TRBJ1-3; D uncertain. Germline V gene data show CDR1 as SGHDT and CDR2 as YYEEEE. CDR3 length: 15 residues. Trimming stripped 2 bases from V and 0 bases from J, with 9 bases between. CDR3 nucleotide sequence: TGTGCCAGCAGCTTTGATTACTCCTCTGGAAACACCATATATTTT. This encodes CASSFDYSSGNTIYF.

In its sample, this clonotype was seen many times. The V call is TRBV12-3 or TRBV12-4, the J call TRBJ2-2; D is unclear. Trimming stripped 6 bases from V and 3 bases from J, with 5 bases between. The CDR3 has 12 amino acids. The CDR3 DNA sequence: TGTGCCAGCAGGAAATACACCGGGGAGCTGTTTTTT. It codes for CASRKYTGELFF.

To note about this clonotype: The junction departs from the called germline gene at one end, perhaps through a read error. The chain is built from TRBV19 and TRBJ2-2; the D gene is possibly TRBD2 (6 bases). Germline V lookup: CDR1 LNHDA, CDR2 SQIVND (reference sequence). The length of the CDR3 is 15 residues. DNA for the CDR3: TGTGCCAGTAAAGTCGCAGGCCGGAGTGGCGGGGAGCTGCTTTTT. Residues: CASKVAGRSGGELLF.

On this clonotype itself: Relative to the germline gene, one junction end is altered; a read error may explain this. The J gene is TRBJ2-3, the V gene TRBV20-1; tentatively, D is TRBD2 (6 bases). Looked up from germline, CDR1 is DFQATT and CDR2 is SNEGSKA (reference sequence). The length of the CDR3 is 14 residues. CDR3 DNA sequence: TGCAGTTCTAGAGCTGGGACTGGCACAGATACGCAGTATTTT. Amino acid sequence: CSSRAGTGTDTQYF.

The V gene is TRBV4-1, the J gene TRBJ2-7; no clear D. The CDR3 contains 12 residues. V lost 4 bases to trimming and J lost 5 bases, with 9 bases between them. Germline CDR1 reads MGHRA; CDR2 reads YSYEKL. The CDR3, as DNA: TGCGCCAGCAGCCCGTCACAGAACGAGCAGTACTTC. Translated: CASSPSQNEQYF.

Comments on this clonotype: This may come from a read error, since a much larger clone is one base off. The gene calls are TRBV6-5 and TRBJ1-2; D is possibly TRBD1 (5 bases). The CDR3 consists of 17 residues. V lost 4 bases, J lost 4 bases, and 22 bases lay in between. Germline CDR1 reads MNHEY; CDR2 reads SVGAGI. The CDR3 sequence: CASSSPGEGQYRYGYTF. The CDR3 nucleotides read TGTGCCAGCAGTTCACCGGGAGAGGGGCAGTATCGCTATGGCTACACCTTC.

A few counts support this clonotype. The chain combines TRBV19 with TRBJ1-1, with D unclear. Germline lookup yields CDR1 LNHDA and CDR2 SQIVND (reference sequence). V was trimmed by 0 bases and J by 6 bases, leaving 14 bases between them. The CDR3 spans 15 residues. The chain's CDR3 is CASSIECSGPAEAFF. The CDR3 coding sequence is TGTGCCAGTAGTATAGAATGCTCTGGACCTGCTGAAGCTTTCTTT.

The gene calls are TRBV7-2 and TRBJ1-1; no reliable D call. The CDR3 has 16 residues. Trimming shortened V by 5 bases and J by 1 base, and 17 bases separated the two germline ends. Germline assignment: CDR1 SGHTA and CDR2 FQGNSA. The CDR3 region is CASSQLLGGRNTEAFF. CDR3 DNA sequence: TGTGCCAGCAGCCAGTTATTGGGAGGGAGGAACACTGAAGCTTTCTTT.

This clonotype was recorded a few times. V gene TRBV4-2 combines with J gene TRBJ2-2; the match to TRBD2 covers 10 bases. V lost 3 bases, J lost 0 bases, and 7 bases stayed unmatched. This CDR3 has 18 amino acids. Germline V gives CDR1 LGHNA, CDR2 YNFKEQ. The CDR3: CASSQNQAGGSNTGELFF. The CDR3 coding sequence is TGTGCCAGCAGCCAGAATCAAGCGGGAGGGTCGAACACCGGGGAGCTGTTTTTT.

A word on this clonotype: A read error may be the cause here, since a much bigger clone is one base away. This chain uses TRBV20-1 with TRBJ2-1, with D perhaps TRBD1 or TRBD2 (6 bases each). Germline V gene lookup returns CDR1 DFQATT and CDR2 SNEGSKA (reference sequence). CDR3 size: 15 residues. V was cut by 0 bases and J by 9 bases, with 18 bases left in between. The CDR3 nucleotides are TGCAGTGCTAGAGATAGACTAGGGGGACTCAGTGAGCAGTTCTTC. It encodes CSARDRLGGLSEQFF.

This clonotype was seen at least ten times. CDR3 bases: TGTGCCAGCAGCTCGTCCAAAGCCGGGGAGCTGTTTTTT. This codes for CASSSSKAGELFF. The chain has TRBV11-2 and TRBJ2-2, with D unclear. The CDR3 length is 13 residues. Germline CDR1 SGHAT, CDR2 FQNNGV. Trimming shortened V by 4 bases and J by 6 bases, and 9 bases separated the two germline ends. Full variable domain (missing parts from reference TRBV11-2 and TRBJ2-2): EAGVAQSPRYKIIEKRQSVAFWCNPISGHATLYWYQQILGQGPKLLIQFQNNGVVDDSQLPKDRFSAERLKGVDSTLKIQPAKLEDSAVYLCASSSSKAGELFFGEGSRLTVL.

The V and J genes are TRBV11-3 and TRBJ2-4, with 8 bases that match TRBD2. The CDR3 has 15 amino acids. Germline V gene data show CDR1 as SGHNT and CDR2 as YENEEA. J was trimmed by 3 bases and V by 4 bases; bases with no gene match: 5. In DNA, the CDR3 is TGTGCCAGCAGCTCGGGACTAGTAGGCAAAAACATTCAGTACTTC. Encoded protein: CASSSGLVGKNIQYF. The full variable domain, with the rest looked up from reference TRBV11-3 and TRBJ2-4, is EAGVVQSPRYKIIEKKQPVAFWCNPISGHNTLYWYLQNLGQGPELLIRYENEEAVDDSQLPKDRFSAERLKGVDSTLKIQPAELGDSAVYLCASSSGLVGKNIQYFGAGTRLSVL.

In its sample, this clonotype was seen many times. The chain couples TRBV6-1 to TRBJ1-1; D unclear. In germline, CDR1 is MNHNS, CDR2 SASEGT. The CDR3 sequence is 10 residues long. V was clipped by 6 bases and J by 5 bases, with 4 bases between them. The CDR3 loop reads CASRETEAFF. In nucleotides, the CDR3 is TGTGCCAGCAGAGAAACTGAAGCTTTCTTT.

J is TRBJ2-1 and V is TRBV4-3; 9 bases are a match to TRBD1. The CDR3 spans 15 residues. Germline V gene sequence: CDR1 LGHNA, CDR2 YSLEER. The J segment lost 6 bases and the V segment lost 2 bases, leaving 5 bases of the junction unmatched. The CDR3 coding sequence is TGCGCCAGCAGCCAACCGGGACAGGGACGCAATGAGCAGTTCTTC. Protein product: CASSQPGQGRNEQFF.

In this sample, this clonotype turned up many times. The chain couples TRBV12-3 or TRBV12-4 to TRBJ2-3, with a tentative D call TRBD2 (5 bases). V lost 5 bases and J 6 bases, leaving 15 bases between the germline ends. This CDR3 is built from 14 residues. The CDR3 sequence is CASSPLAELDTQYF. Here the CDR3 DNA reads TGTGCCAGCAGTCCCCTAGCCGAACTGGATACGCAGTATTTT.